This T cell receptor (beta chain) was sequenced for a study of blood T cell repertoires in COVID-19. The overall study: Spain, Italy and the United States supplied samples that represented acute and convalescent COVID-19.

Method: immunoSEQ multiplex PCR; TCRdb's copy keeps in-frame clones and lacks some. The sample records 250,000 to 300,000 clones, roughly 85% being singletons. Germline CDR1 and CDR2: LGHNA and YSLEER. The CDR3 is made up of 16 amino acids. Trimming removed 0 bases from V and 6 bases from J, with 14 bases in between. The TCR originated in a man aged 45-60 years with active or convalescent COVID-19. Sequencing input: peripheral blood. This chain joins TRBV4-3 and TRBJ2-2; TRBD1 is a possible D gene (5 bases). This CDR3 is CASSQDRVGIAGELFF. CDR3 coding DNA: TGCGCCAGCAGCCAAGACAGGGTGGGGATAGCCGGGGAGCTGTTTTTT.